A single sample gave rise to the 32 T cell receptor beta chains below, sequenced in a study of cytomegalovirus exposure and HLA in healthy donors. It was with 60 Vbeta and 13 Jbeta primers that the PCR ran. The assay was immunoSEQ multiplex PCR, and TCRdb's table has in-frame clones only and misses some. The profile shows approximately 110,000 clones, 75% of them singletons. Material: PBMCs. Every receptor here comes from a man in his forties in good health and CMV-seronegative.

CDR3 coding DNA: TGTGCCAGCAGCCTGACAGGGTATAGCAATCAGCCCCAGCATTTT. Its translation: CASSLTGYSNQPQHF. The chain has TRBV5-6 and TRBJ1-5, with 7 positions matching TRBD1. After removal of 4 bases from V and 0 bases from J, the junction contained 4 bases not matched to a gene. The CDR3 has 15 residues. CDR1 is SGHDT, CDR2 YYEEEE, per germline. The variable domain in full, with the rest retrieved from reference TRBV5-6 and TRBJ1-5, is DAGVTQSPTHLIKTRGQQVTLRCSPKSGHDTVSWYQQALGQGPQFIFQYYEEEERQRGNFPDRFSGHQFPNYSSELNVNALLLGDSALYLCASSLTGYSNQPQHFGDGTRLSIL.

The chain employs TRBV7-9 and TRBJ2-6; TRBD2 matches at 7 bases. V was clipped by 5 bases and J by 4 bases; unmatched bases: 17. The CDR3 has 19 residues. In germline, CDR1 is SEHNR, CDR2 FQNEAQ (reference sequence). The CDR3 DNA reads as TGTGCCAGCAGCGCGCGCGACACGGAGGGGAGGGAAGGGGCCAACGTCCTGACTTTC. It is translated as CASSARDTEGREGANVLTF.

The chain employs TRBV5-4 and TRBJ2-7; weak D call: TRBD2 (6 bases). The CDR3 sequence is 15 residues long. Looked up from germline, CDR1 is SGHNT and CDR2 is YYREEE (reference sequence). V was cut by 4 bases and J by 0 bases, with 14 bases left in between. The CDR3 loop is CASSMEGSSSYEQYF. The CDR3 nucleotides read TGTGCCAGCAGCATGGAGGGGTCGAGCTCCTACGAGCAGTACTTC.

V usage is TRBV29-1 and J usage is TRBJ2-7; D possibly corresponds to TRBD1 (5 bases). CDR1 is SQVTM and CDR2 is ANQGSEA in the germline V gene. CDR3 length: 14 residues. V dropped 0 bases and J dropped 6 bases, with 15 bases sitting between them. DNA for the CDR3: TGCAGCGTTGAAGAGGTCGCAGGGCGAACCGAGCAGTACTTC. Its protein is CSVEEVAGRTEQYF.

This chain uses TRBV7-9 with TRBJ2-2; TRBD1 aligns across 7 bases. Germline CDR1 is SEHNR and CDR2 is FQNEAQ (reference sequence). Germline trimming cut 8 bases from V and 6 bases from J; bases unmatched to any gene: 12. The CDR3 length is 15 residues. CDR3 amino acids: CASASHKRGPGELFF. The CDR3 DNA sequence: TGTGCCAGCGCTTCGCACAAGAGGGGGCCCGGGGAGCTGTTTTTT.

The chain is built from TRBV6-6 and TRBJ2-7; 8 positions match TRBD2. The germline gives CDR1 MNHNY, CDR2 SVGAGI (reference sequence). V lost 7 bases, J lost 1 base, and 12 bases stayed unmatched. The CDR3 covers 16 residues. CDR3 in amino acids: CASKGLAGGASYEQYF. The CDR3 DNA reads TGTGCCAGCAAAGGTCTTGCGGGGGGCGCATCCTACGAGCAGTACTTC.

The rearrangement joins TRBV6-1 to TRBJ2-5; D is unresolved. The better agreement between TRBJ2-7 and the DNA end casts doubt on the J call. The CDR3 consists of 14 residues. The germline V gene encodes CDR1 MNHNS and CDR2 SASEGT. The CDR3 loop is CASTLAESSYEQYF. The CDR3 nucleotides read TGTGCCAGTACCCTGGCGGAGAGCTCCTACGAGCAGTACTTC.

The chain carries TRBV7-9 and TRBJ1-6, with D maybe TRBD1 (6 bases). V gave up 5 bases and J gave up 10 bases, with 21 bases separating them. The length of the CDR3 is 16 residues. Per germline, CDR1 SEHNR and CDR2 FQNEAQ (reference sequence). CDR3 amino acids: CASSPEGVPGHSPLHF. For the CDR3, the DNA is TGTGCCAGCAGCCCCGAGGGGGTCCCGGGGCACTCACCCCTCCACTTT.

This chain uses TRBV13 with TRBJ1-4, with 9 bases lining up with TRBD1. The V and J ends lost 1 base and 8 bases, in that order; junction bases with no gene match: 2. Germline V lookup: CDR1 PRHDT, CDR2 FYEKMQ (reference sequence). CDR3 length: 14 residues. CDR3 sequence: CASSLEGQGEKLFF. The CDR3 bases are TGTGCCAGCAGCTTAGAGGGACAGGGCGAAAAACTGTTTTTT. The whole variable domain, remainder taken from reference TRBV13 and TRBJ1-4, is AAGVIQSPRHLIKEKRETATLKCYPIPRHDTVYWYQQGPGQDPQFLISFYEKMQSDKGSIPDRFSAQQFSDYHSELNMSSLELGDSALYFCASSLEGQGEKLFFGSGTQLSVL.

The chain joins TRBV29-1 to TRBJ2-2, with D maybe TRBD2 (6 bases). Trimming took 6 bases from V and 6 from J, leaving 11 bases between them. Germline V gene lookup returns CDR1 SQVTM and CDR2 ANQGSEA. The length of the CDR3 is 12 residues. This CDR3 reads CSVARRAGELFF. The CDR3 nucleotides read TGCAGCGTCGCAAGGAGGGCCGGGGAGCTGTTTTTT.

This chain connects TRBV6-4 to TRBJ1-2; weak D call: TRBD1 (5 bases). Trimming removed 5 bases from V and 4 bases from J, with 11 bases in between. The CDR3 is 13 amino acids. Germline CDR1 MRHNA, CDR2 SNTAGT. The DNA of the CDR3 is TGTGCCAGCAGTCCGCAGGGAGGCTATGGCTACACCTTC. Its translation: CASSPQGGYGYTF.

CDR3 region: CASSLRGGIQETQYF. CDR3 sequence (DNA): TGTGCCAGCAGTCTCCGTGGGGGGATTCAAGAGACCCAGTACTTC. This rearrangement joins TRBV28 to TRBJ2-5; a possible D gene is TRBD2 (6 bases). Trimming shortened V by 5 bases and J by 2 bases, and 15 bases separated the two germline ends. CDR1 is MDHEN and CDR2 is SYDVKM in the germline V gene. The CDR3 runs 15 residues.

The chain recombines TRBV18 with TRBJ1-1; D call uncertain. This CDR3 is built from 12 residues. Germline CDR1 and CDR2: KGHSH and LQKENI. V was pared by 2 bases and J by 6 bases, with 7 bases between. The CDR3 nucleotides are TGTGCCAGCTCACCAAGCCAAGCTGAAGCTTTCTTT. It is translated as CASSPSQAEAFF.

The V call is TRBV7-9, the J call TRBJ2-5, with D unclear. This CDR3 comprises 12 residues. Germline assignment: CDR1 SEHNR and CDR2 FQNEAQ (reference sequence). The V end lost 10 bases, the J end lost 3 bases, and 12 bases lay between the germline ends. CDR3 loop: CATFSPEETQYF. The CDR3 DNA sequence: TGTGCCACCTTTAGCCCTGAAGAGACCCAGTACTTC.

The rearrangement joins TRBV9 to TRBJ2-6; D call uncertain. V shed 0 bases and J shed 4 bases, with 11 bases lying between them. CDR1 and CDR2 from the germline V gene are SGDLS and YYNGEE. This CDR3 has 16 amino acids. CDR3 protein: CASSVAAVYGANVLTF. Written as DNA, the CDR3 is TGTGCCAGCAGCGTAGCTGCGGTGTACGGGGCCAACGTCCTGACTTTC.

The chain carries TRBV13 and TRBJ2-7; a possible D gene is TRBD1 (5 bases). The length of the CDR3 is 14 residues. Germline CDR1 is PRHDT and CDR2 is FYEKMQ (reference sequence). The V end lost 5 bases, the J end lost 2 bases, and 13 bases lay between the germline ends. CDR3 loop: CASSVYRGTYEQYF. Written as DNA, the CDR3 is TGTGCCAGCAGCGTTTATAGGGGCACCTACGAGCAGTACTTC. The complete variable domain, with remaining parts taken from reference TRBV13 and TRBJ2-7, reads AAGVIQSPRHLIKEKRETATLKCYPIPRHDTVYWYQQGPGQDPQFLISFYEKMQSDKGSIPDRFSAQQFSDYHSELNMSSLELGDSALYFCASSVYRGTYEQYFGPGTRLTVT.

The chain combines TRBV6-6 with TRBJ2-7; TRBD1 matches at 7 bases. V dropped 7 bases and J dropped 2; count of bases not matched to a gene: 5. The CDR3 loop spans 13 amino acids. CDR1 is MNHNY, CDR2 SVGAGI, per germline (reference sequence). The CDR3 loop is CASTGGPAYEQYF. The CDR3 region has the DNA TGTGCCAGCACAGGGGGTCCAGCCTACGAGCAGTACTTC.

This clone was seen once. The V call is TRBV7-9, the J call TRBJ2-3, with TRBD2 identical over 8 bases. Germline loops: CDR1 SEHNR, CDR2 FQNEAQ (reference sequence). The CDR3 is made up of 15 amino acids. After removal of 1 base from V and 6 bases from J, the junction contained 6 bases not matched to a gene. The CDR3: CASSLGGLAGDTQYF. CDR3 sequence (DNA): TGTGCCAGCAGCTTAGGTGGACTAGCAGGCGATACGCAGTATTTT.

This clone is a singleton in its sample. The rearrangement uses TRBV7-9 and TRBJ2-7, with unresolved D. The ends were cut back, 1 base at V and 1 base at J, with 8 bases in the middle. This CDR3 is 14 amino acids long. CDR1 is SEHNR and CDR2 is FQNEAQ in the germline V gene (reference sequence). CDR3 sequence reads: CASSLVGTSYEQYF. The CDR3 region has the DNA TGTGCCAGCAGCTTAGTGGGCACGTCCTACGAGCAGTACTTC.

The chain employs TRBV29-1 and TRBJ1-1, with unresolved D. Trimming cost V 4 bases and J 2 bases, with 8 bases left between them. The length of the CDR3 is 12 residues. Germline-derived CDR1 and CDR2 are SQVTM and ANQGSEA. CDR3 loop: CSVGQVNTEAFF. The CDR3 coding sequence is TGCAGCGTTGGGCAGGTTAACACTGAAGCTTTCTTT.

The sample holds a few counts of this clone. V gene TRBV14 combines with J gene TRBJ1-5, with a weak D call TRBD1 (5 bases). CDR3 length: 14 amino acids. Trimming pared 1 base from V and 6 bases from J, leaving 10 bases between. Germline CDR1 SGHDN, CDR2 FVKESK. The CDR3 coding sequence is TGTGCCAGCAGCCAAGCTGGGGCTCGTCAGCCCCAGCATTTT. Translating gives CASSQAGARQPQHF.

The chain carries TRBV6-6 and TRBJ2-1; 9 nucleotides align to TRBD2. Germline lookup yields CDR1 MNHNY and CDR2 SVGAGI (reference sequence). There are 15 residues in the CDR3. J gave up 2 bases and V 5 bases, and 4 bases lay outside the gene matches. The CDR3 nucleotides read TGTGCCAGCAGTGTTAGCGGGGGCCCCTACAATGAGCAGTTCTTC. It yields the protein CASSVSGGPYNEQFF.

This clone was seen more than once but under ten times. The J gene is TRBJ2-2, the V gene TRBV10-1, with D possibly TRBD1 on 6 matching bases. This CDR3 comprises 14 residues. Trimming cost V 6 bases and J 0 bases, with 8 bases left between them. The germline CDR1 and CDR2 sequences are WNHNN and SYGVQD (reference sequence). CDR3 loop: CASRGQSNTGELFF. CDR3 sequence (DNA): TGCGCCAGCAGGGGACAATCGAACACCGGGGAGCTGTTTTTT.

For this clone: This sample includes further DNA sequences coding for the same CDR3. The rearrangement links TRBV19 to TRBJ1-5; no reliable D call. Looked up from germline, CDR1 is LNHDA and CDR2 is SQIVND (reference sequence). Trimming removed 1 base at V and 4 bases at J, with 11 bases between. The CDR3 runs 15 residues. The CDR3 DNA reads as TGTGCCAGTAGTATAGTTACGGGTATTAATCAGCCCCAGCATTTT. This gives the protein CASSIVTGINQPQHF. Full variable domain (missing parts from reference TRBV19 and TRBJ1-5): DGGITQSPKYLFRKEGQNVTLSCEQNLNHDAMYWYRQDPGQGLRLIYYSQIVNDFQKGDIAEGYSVSREKKESFPLTVTSAQKNPTAFYLCASSIVTGINQPQHFGDGTRLSIL.

This clone was recorded a few times. The chain is built from TRBV19 and TRBJ2-1, with 7 bases lining up with TRBD2. Germline-derived CDR1 and CDR2 are LNHDA and SQIVND (reference sequence). This CDR3 has 14 residues. The V and J ends lost 8 bases and 0 bases, in that order; junction bases with no gene match: 4. The CDR3 sequence is CASAGRSSYNEQFF. The CDR3 nucleotides are TGTGCCAGTGCCGGGAGGAGCTCCTACAATGAGCAGTTCTTC.

V usage is TRBV7-2 and J usage is TRBJ2-1; possible D gene TRBD1, 5 bases. Trimming stripped 0 bases from V and 2 bases from J, with 11 bases between. There are 16 residues in the CDR3. The germline gives CDR1 SGHTA, CDR2 FQGNSA. In DNA form, the CDR3 reads TGTGCCAGCAGCTTAGCTTTCCGGACAACCTACAATGAGCAGTTCTTC. It is translated as CASSLAFRTTYNEQFF.

This clone was recorded once. V usage is TRBV7-9 and J usage is TRBJ2-7; 9 nucleotides align to TRBD1. Per the germline V gene, CDR1 is SEHNR and CDR2 is FQNEAQ (reference sequence). V was clipped by 5 bases and J by 5 bases; unmatched bases: 10. The CDR3 consists of 15 residues. In DNA form, the CDR3 reads TGTGCCAGCAGCCCGAACTCCGGGACAGGGCACGAGCAGTACTTC. It is translated as CASSPNSGTGHEQYF.

A remark on this clone: This specimen includes other DNA sequences encoding the same CDR3. V and J are TRBV25-1 and TRBJ1-4, with D perhaps matching TRBD1 (6 bases). CDR1 is MGHDK, CDR2 SYGVNS, per germline. The CDR3 length is 16 residues. V was cut by 10 bases and J by 0 bases, with 18 bases left in between. The CDR3 protein is CATARQGPPTNEKLFF. CDR3 bases: TGTGCCACAGCGAGGCAGGGGCCCCCAACTAATGAAAAACTGTTTTTT.

V and J are TRBV18 and TRBJ2-3; D unresolved. Trimming left V 5 bases short and J 0 bases short, with 6 bases between. Germline CDR1 KGHSH, CDR2 LQKENI. This CDR3 is 13 amino acids long. DNA of the CDR3: TGTGCCAGCTCAACTACTAGCACAGATACGCAGTATTTT. As protein: CASSTTSTDTQYF.

This clone was recorded a few times. This chain links TRBV6-5 with TRBJ2-5; TRBD1 matches 9 bases. The J segment lost 4 bases and the V segment lost 10 bases, leaving 10 bases of the junction unmatched. The CDR3 totals 14 residues. Germline lookup yields CDR1 MNHEY and CDR2 SVGAGI. In nucleotides, the CDR3 is TGTGCCACCCAGACAGGGGGACTTGGAGAGACCCAGTACTTC. Translated: CATQTGGLGETQYF.

V usage is TRBV7-3 and J usage is TRBJ2-1, with 7 bases aligning to TRBD2. Trimming removed 5 bases from V and 7 bases from J; junction bases left unmatched: 11. CDR1 and CDR2 (germline): SGHTA, FQGTGA. The CDR3 is 15 amino acids. CDR3 DNA: TGTGCCAGCAGCGTGCGGGGGTCATTCGGGAATGAGCAGTTCTTC. Protein sequence: CASSVRGSFGNEQFF.

V usage is TRBV23-1 and J usage is TRBJ1-2; D not resolved. TRBV23-1 is sorted into the ORF group, with uncertain function. There are 13 residues in the CDR3. Trimming took off 0 bases at V and 7 bases at J, with 9 bases between the two ends. The CDR3 coding sequence is TGCGCCAGCAGTCAATCAGGAGGGTTTGGCTACACCTTC. This sequence encodes CASSQSGGFGYTF.